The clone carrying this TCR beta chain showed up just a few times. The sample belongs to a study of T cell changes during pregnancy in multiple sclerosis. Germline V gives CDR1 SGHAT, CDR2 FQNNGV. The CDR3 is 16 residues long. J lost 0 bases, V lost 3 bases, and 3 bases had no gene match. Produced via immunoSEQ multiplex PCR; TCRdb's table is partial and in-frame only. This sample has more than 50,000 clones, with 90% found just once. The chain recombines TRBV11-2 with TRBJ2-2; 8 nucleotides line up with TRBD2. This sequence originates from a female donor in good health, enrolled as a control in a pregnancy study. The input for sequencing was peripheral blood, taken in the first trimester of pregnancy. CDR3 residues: CASSFGSGTNTGELFF. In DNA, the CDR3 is TGTGCCAGCAGCTTCGGTAGCGGGACGAACACCGGGGAGCTGTTTTTT. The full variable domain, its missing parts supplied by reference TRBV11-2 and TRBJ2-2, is EAGVAQSPRYKIIEKRQSVAFWCNPISGHATLYWYQQILGQGPKLLIQFQNNGVVDDSQLPKDRFSAERLKGVDSTLKIQPAKLEDSAVYLCASSFGSGTNTGELFFGEGSRLTVL.